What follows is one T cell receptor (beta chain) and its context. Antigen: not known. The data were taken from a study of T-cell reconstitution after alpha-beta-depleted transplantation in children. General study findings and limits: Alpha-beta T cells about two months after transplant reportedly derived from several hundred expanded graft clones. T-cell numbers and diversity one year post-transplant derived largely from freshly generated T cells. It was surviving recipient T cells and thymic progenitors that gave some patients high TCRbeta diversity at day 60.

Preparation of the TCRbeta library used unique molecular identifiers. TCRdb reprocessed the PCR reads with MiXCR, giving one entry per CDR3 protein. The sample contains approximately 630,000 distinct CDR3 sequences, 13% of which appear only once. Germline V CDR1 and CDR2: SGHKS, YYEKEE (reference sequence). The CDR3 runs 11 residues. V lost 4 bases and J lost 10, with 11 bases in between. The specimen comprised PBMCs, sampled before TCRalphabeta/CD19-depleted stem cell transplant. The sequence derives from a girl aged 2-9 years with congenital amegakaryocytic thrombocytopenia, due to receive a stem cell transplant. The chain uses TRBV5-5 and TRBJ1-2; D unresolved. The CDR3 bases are TGTGCCAGCAGCCCTTCAGAAACCTACACCTTC. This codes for CASSPSETYTF. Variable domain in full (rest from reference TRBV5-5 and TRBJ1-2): DAGVTQSPTHLIKTRGQQVTLRCSPISGHKSVSWYQQVLGQGPQFIFQYYEKEERGRGNFPDRFSARQFPNYSSELNVNALLLGDSALYLCASSPSETYTFGSGTRLTVV.